The next 9 T cell receptor beta chains were all read from a single sample in a study of shared clonotypes between healthy human individuals. Clones were sequenced by immunoSEQ multiplex PCR, and TCRdb holds only the in-frame ones, with some missing. The sample yields around 550,000 clones, less than 96% seen once. Sequencing was done on a sample of naive CD4+ T cells sorted from blood. Regarding subset: CD45RA+ positively selected. The receptors derive from a woman in her 30s in good health.

This clone was observed once. The chain combines TRBV2 with TRBJ2-2; unclear D gene. The length of the CDR3 is 14 residues. V dropped 4 bases and J dropped 6 bases, with 12 bases sitting between them. Germline V gene data show CDR1 as SNHLY and CDR2 as FYNNEI. CDR3 amino acids: CASSGVLSSGELFF. CDR3 sequence (DNA): TGTGCCAGCAGTGGGGTTCTTAGTTCCGGGGAGCTGTTTTTT.

This chain's CDR3 is CATSRVTSLNEQYF. The CDR3 DNA follows: TGTGCCACCAGCAGGGTGACTAGCCTCAACGAGCAGTACTTC. The rearrangement links TRBV15 to TRBJ2-7; 7 positions agree with TRBD2. Germline V CDR1 and CDR2: LNHNV, YYDKDF (reference sequence). The CDR3 runs 14 residues. The V and J ends lost 3 bases and 5 bases, in that order; junction bases with no gene match: 7.

V is TRBV18 and J is TRBJ2-7; D may be TRBD1 or TRBD2 (5 bases each). With 2 bases removed from V and 0 bases from J, the gap between germline ends came to 8 bases. CDR3 length: 14 residues. The germline V gene encodes CDR1 KGHSH and CDR2 LQKENI. The CDR3 here is CASSPRGTSYEQYF. CDR3 DNA sequence: TGTGCCAGCTCACCAAGAGGGACCTCCTACGAGCAGTACTTC.

This clone was seen a single time. The genes are TRBV11-2 and TRBJ2-5; a possible D gene is TRBD1 (6 bases). This CDR3 contains 13 residues. Germline CDR1 and CDR2: SGHAT and FQNNGV. The V gene lost 4 bases and the J gene lost 2 bases, with 8 bases spanning the gap. This CDR3 reads CASSYGQQETQYF. In nucleotides, the CDR3 is TGTGCCAGCAGCTACGGACAGCAAGAGACCCAGTACTTC.

J is TRBJ1-1 and V is TRBV6-6, with TRBD1 as a possible D gene (6 bases). The CDR3 contains 14 residues. Germline values: CDR1 MNHNY, CDR2 SVGAGI (reference sequence). V was pared by 6 bases and J by 1 base, with 12 bases between. The CDR3 spells CASRPQGKNTEAFF. The CDR3 coding sequence is TGTGCCAGCAGACCACAGGGAAAGAACACTGAAGCTTTCTTT.

This chain connects TRBV11-1 to TRBJ1-3; D is ambiguous. Trimming stripped 3 bases from V and 2 bases from J, with 2 bases between. The CDR3 length is 12 residues. CDR1 and CDR2 from the germline V gene are SGHAT and FQDESV (reference sequence). This CDR3 is CASSLTGNTIYF. The DNA of the CDR3 is TGTGCCAGCAGCTTGACTGGAAACACCATATATTTT.

This sequence joins TRBV28 and TRBJ1-5, with 10 bases identical to TRBD1. The germline V gene encodes CDR1 MDHEN and CDR2 SYDVKM. The CDR3 contains 17 residues. Trimming took 6 bases from V and 2 from J; bases not matched to a gene: 10. CDR3 bases: TGTGCCAGCAGGCCCGACAGGGGGCGAGGGGGCAATCAGCCCCAGCATTTT. This gives the protein CASRPDRGRGGNQPQHF.

This sequence joins TRBV10-3 and TRBJ2-7, with unresolved D. CDR3 length: 12 residues. Between the trimmed V and J ends, which lost 3 bases and 2 bases, there was a span of 5 bases. Per germline, CDR1 ENHRY and CDR2 SYGVKD. The chain's CDR3 is CAISDRPYEQYF. The CDR3, as DNA: TGTGCCATCAGTGATCGCCCCTACGAGCAGTACTTC.

The gene calls are TRBV28 and TRBJ2-7; TRBD1 matches at 7 bases. Germline V gene lookup returns CDR1 MDHEN and CDR2 SYDVKM. The CDR3 sequence is 16 residues long. J lost 4 bases, V lost 6 bases, and 15 bases had no gene match. The CDR3 nucleotides are TGTGCCAGCAGCTCCCCCTCCGGGACAGAAAATTACGAGCAGTACTTC. Amino acids: CASSSPSGTENYEQYF.